This paragraph covers one T cell receptor (beta chain) sequence. This entry belongs to a study of blood T cell repertoires in COVID-19. V gave up 0 bases and J gave up 0 bases, with 9 bases separating them. CDR3 length: 14 amino acids. Germline CDR1 is GTSNPN and CDR2 is SVGIG (reference sequence). Data came from immunoSEQ multiplex PCR; TCRdb stores just in-frame clones and leaves some out. The sample holds over 200,000 clones; more than 80% are singletons and the top ten take about 2%. Sequencing was done on a sample of PBMCs or T cells enriched from blood (not recorded which). The V gene is TRBV30, the J gene TRBJ2-7, with D possibly being TRBD2 (6 bases). The clonotype originates from a man in his fifties or sixties who had recovered from COVID-19. The CDR3 protein is CAWSVGGISYEQYF. CDR3 bases: TGTGCCTGGAGTGTTGGGGGGATCTCCTACGAGCAGTACTTC.